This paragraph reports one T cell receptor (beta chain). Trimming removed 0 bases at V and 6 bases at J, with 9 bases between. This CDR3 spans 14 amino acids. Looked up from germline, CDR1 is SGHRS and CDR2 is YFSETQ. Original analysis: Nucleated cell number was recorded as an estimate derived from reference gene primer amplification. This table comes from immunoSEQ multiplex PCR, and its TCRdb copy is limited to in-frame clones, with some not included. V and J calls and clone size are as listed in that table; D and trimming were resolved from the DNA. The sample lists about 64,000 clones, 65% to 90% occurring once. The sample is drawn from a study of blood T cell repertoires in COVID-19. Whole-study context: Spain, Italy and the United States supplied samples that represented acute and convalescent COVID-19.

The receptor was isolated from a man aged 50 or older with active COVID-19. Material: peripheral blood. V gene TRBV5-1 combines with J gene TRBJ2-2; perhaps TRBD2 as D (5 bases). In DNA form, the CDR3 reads TGCGCCAGCAGCTTGGCGGCGGGCCCCGGGGAGCTGTTTTTT. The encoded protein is CASSLAAGPGELFF.